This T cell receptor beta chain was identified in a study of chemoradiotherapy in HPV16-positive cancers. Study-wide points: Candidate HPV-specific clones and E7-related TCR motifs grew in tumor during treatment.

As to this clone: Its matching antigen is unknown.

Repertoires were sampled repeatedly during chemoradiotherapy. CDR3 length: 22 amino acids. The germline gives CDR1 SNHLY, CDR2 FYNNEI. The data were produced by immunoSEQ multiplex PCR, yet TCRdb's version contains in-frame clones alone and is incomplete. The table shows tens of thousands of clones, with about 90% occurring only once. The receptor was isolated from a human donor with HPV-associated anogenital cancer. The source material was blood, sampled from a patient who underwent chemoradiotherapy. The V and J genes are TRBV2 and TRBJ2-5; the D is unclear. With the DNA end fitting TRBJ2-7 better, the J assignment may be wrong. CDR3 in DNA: TGTGCCAGCAGTTTCCCCAACCTGTTGACTCCCGGCCATTCAAACGGATACTACGAGCAGTACTTC. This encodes CASSFPNLLTPGHSNGYYEQYF.